The 5 T cell receptor beta chains below were found in one sample sequenced in a study of OX40 agonist ivuxolimab in advanced cancers. Method: immunoSEQ multiplex PCR; TCRdb's copy keeps in-frame clones and lacks some. This sample has about 70,000 clones, with 78% found just once. Sequenced material: CD4+ or CD8+ T cells sorted from blood, taken in a trial of the OX40 agonist ivuxolimab. The receptors shown here come from an adult with an advanced solid tumor such as melanoma, head and neck, liver or kidney cancer.

The table lists this clone with a few counts. The chain is built from TRBV6-5 and TRBJ1-2; no reliable D call. Trimming removed 4 bases from V and 0 bases from J, with 15 bases in between. The germline gives CDR1 MNHEY, CDR2 SVGAGI. The CDR3 totals 16 residues. The CDR3 bases are TGTGCCAGCAGTTCCCCTCGGCGGCAAGCTAACTATGGCTACACCTTC. Translation: CASSSPRRQANYGYTF.

V and J are TRBV6-6 and TRBJ2-7; 9 nucleotides line up with TRBD1. The CDR3 length is 13 residues. V gave up 6 bases and J gave up 7 bases; unmatched junction bases: 7. Germline V lookup: CDR1 MNHNY, CDR2 SVGAGI (reference sequence). In DNA, the CDR3 is TGTGCCAGCAGGTATACAGGGGGCAGTGAGCAGTACTTC. This encodes CASRYTGGSEQYF.

This rearrangement joins TRBV20-1 to TRBJ2-1; no firm D call. The CDR3 contains 10 residues. Between the trimmed V and J ends, which lost 3 bases and 9 bases, there was a span of 6 bases. The germline CDR1 and CDR2 sequences are DFQATT and SNEGSKA (reference sequence). This chain's CDR3 is CSARYVEQFF. The CDR3 DNA sequence: TGCAGTGCTAGGTACGTTGAGCAGTTCTTC.

The rearrangement joins TRBV11-2 to TRBJ1-1, with TRBD1 identical over 7 bases. Germline V lookup: CDR1 SGHAT, CDR2 FQNNGV. The CDR3 is 14 amino acids. Trimming cost V 4 bases and J 7 bases; bases outside gene matches: 9. The CDR3 region has the DNA TGTGCCAGCAGCTCCACAGGGGTGAGGGGTGAAGCTTTCTTT. Its translation: CASSSTGVRGEAFF.

This clone was seen once. The J gene is TRBJ1-5, the V gene TRBV28; D might be TRBD1 (5 bases). The CDR3 sequence is 15 residues long. Germline V gene sequence: CDR1 MDHEN, CDR2 SYDVKM. V lost 7 bases and J lost 6, with 19 bases in between. CDR3 coding DNA: TGTGCCAGCACCCAGAGGGGAGGCCAGCTTCAGCCCCAGCATTTT. Translated, it gives CASTQRGGQLQPQHF.